A single sample gave rise to the 4 T cell receptor beta chains below, sequenced in a study of cytomegalovirus exposure and HLA in healthy donors. In the PCR, 60 Vbeta and 13 Jbeta primers were used. Clones were read by immunoSEQ multiplex PCR, and TCRdb kept only the in-frame ones, dropping some. The repertoire consists of about 130,000 clones, with roughly 72% occurring once and the leading ten covering approximately 1.7%. Sequenced sample: PBMCs. These receptor sequences come from a woman aged 45-65 years in good health and CMV-seronegative.

The chain links TRBV19 to TRBJ1-3; D possibly corresponds to TRBD1 (5 bases). This CDR3 is 16 amino acids long. The germline V gene encodes CDR1 LNHDA and CDR2 SQIVND (reference sequence). V was pared by 2 bases and J by 0 bases, with 11 bases between. The CDR3, as DNA: TGTGCCAGTAGTATAACAACAGGCATCTCTGGAAACACCATATATTTT. This gives the protein CASSITTGISGNTIYF.

The chain carries TRBV5-5 and TRBJ1-4; D is undetermined. Germline V gene lookup returns CDR1 SGHKS and CDR2 YYEKEE (reference sequence). The CDR3 sequence is 14 residues long. V was cut by 6 bases and J by 6 bases, with 15 bases left in between. This CDR3 reads CASTPSLADEKLFF. The CDR3, as DNA: TGTGCCAGCACCCCCTCCCTGGCAGATGAAAAACTGTTTTTT.

This clone has more than one count but fewer than ten. The rearrangement links TRBV28 to TRBJ1-2; no clear D. In germline, CDR1 is MDHEN, CDR2 SYDVKM. The V gene lost 2 bases and the J gene lost 4 bases, with 17 bases spanning the gap. The CDR3 extends over 16 amino acids. The CDR3 coding sequence is TGTGCCAGCAGTTTAAGTGCAGCCTCGGAGGGCTATGGCTACACCTTC. Translated: CASSLSAASEGYGYTF.

The chain uses TRBV5-1 and TRBJ2-2; no definite D call. Germline V gene lookup returns CDR1 SGHRS and CDR2 YFSETQ. V lost 4 bases and J 5 bases, leaving 6 bases between the germline ends. The CDR3 extends over 12 amino acids. CDR3 nucleotide sequence: TGCGCCAGCAGCCCTAAGACCGGGGAGCTGTTTTTT. It translates to CASSPKTGELFF. Looking up the rest from reference TRBV5-1 and TRBJ2-2 gives the full variable domain: KAGVTQTPRYLIKTRGQQVTLSCSPISGHRSVSWYQQTPGQGLQFLFEYFSETQRNKGNFPGRFSGRQFSNSRSEMNVSTLELGDSALYLCASSPKTGELFFGEGSRLTVL.